These 9 T cell receptor beta chains were all obtained from the same sample, sequenced in a study of blood T cell repertoires in COVID-19. The method was immunoSEQ multiplex PCR; TCRdb's version includes in-frame clones alone and lacks a portion of them. Here the sample spans approximately 440,000 clones, around 90% being singletons. Sequencing used PBMCs or T cells enriched from blood (not recorded which). These receptors all stem from a woman in her late teens or twenties who had recovered from COVID-19.

The CDR3 region is CASSLLDSEEKLFF. CDR3 bases: TGTGCCAGCAGCCTCCTGGACAGTGAGGAAAAACTGTTTTTT. The chain links TRBV5-8 to TRBJ1-4, with a weak D call TRBD1 (6 bases). The CDR3 runs 14 residues. Trimming stripped 4 bases from V and 8 bases from J, with 15 bases between. Germline-derived CDR1 and CDR2 are SGHTS and YDEGEE. The whole variable domain, remainder taken from reference TRBV5-8 and TRBJ1-4, is EAGVTQSPTHLIKTRGQQATLRCSPISGHTSVYWYQQALGLGLQFLLWYDEGEERNRGNFPPRFSGRQFPNYSSELNVNALELEDSALYLCASSLLDSEEKLFFGSGTQLSVL.

The rearrangement uses TRBV29-1 and TRBJ1-1; 7 bases fit TRBD1. The CDR3 runs 13 residues. The V segment lost 7 bases and the J segment 1 base; nucleotides outside the gene matches: 6. CDR1 and CDR2 (germline): SQVTM, ANQGSEA. In DNA, the CDR3 is TGCAGCGCTGAGGGACAGACGAACACTGAAGCTTTCTTT. Translating it yields CSAEGQTNTEAFF.

The chain carries TRBV12-3 or TRBV12-4 and TRBJ1-2, with no clear D. This CDR3 has 12 amino acids. The V end was cut by 4 bases, the J end by 7 bases, with 10 bases between. For the CDR3, the DNA is TGTGCCAGCAGTTCCGCGGACTCTGGCTACACCTTC. It codes for CASSSADSGYTF.

This clone was counted only a few times. The chain recombines TRBV4-1 with TRBJ2-1; 8 nucleotides agree with TRBD1. The J segment lost 4 bases and the V segment lost 2 bases, leaving 7 bases of the junction unmatched. Germline CDR1 reads MGHRA; CDR2 reads YSYEKL. CDR3 length: 16 amino acids. The CDR3 region has the DNA TGCGCCAGCAGCCAAAGCCAGGGGGCAACATACAATGAGCAGTTCTTC. Protein product: CASSQSQGATYNEQFF.

CDR3 sequence (DNA): TGTGCCAGCAGCTTAAACACAGGGGGTAAGGACGAGCAGTACTTC. Translation gives CASSLNTGGKDEQYF. This chain connects TRBV11-3 to TRBJ2-7; 8 bases match TRBD1. CDR1 is SGHNT, CDR2 YENEEA, per germline. V lost 2 bases and J lost 5; bases outside the gene matches: 8. This CDR3 is built from 15 residues.

CDR3 DNA sequence: TGTGCCAGCAGTTTCCTACGGGATCAGCCCCAGCATTTT. Protein: CASSFLRDQPQHF. This rearrangement joins TRBV12-3 or TRBV12-4 to TRBJ1-5; D gene uncertain. V dropped 3 bases and J dropped 5 bases, with 8 bases sitting between them. CDR3 length: 13 amino acids.

V usage is TRBV2 and J usage is TRBJ2-7, with D possibly TRBD1 on 6 matching bases. The CDR3 covers 13 residues. V lost 8 bases, J lost 2 bases, and 13 bases lay in between. Germline lookup yields CDR1 SNHLY and CDR2 FYNNEI. CDR3 coding DNA: TGTGCCAGCGAACGGGACACTACCTACGAGCAGTACTTC. Translating it yields CASERDTTYEQYF.

The chain joins TRBV4-1 to TRBJ2-3, with 8 bases identical to TRBD1. The germline V gene has CDR1 MGHRA and CDR2 YSYEKL. V was pared by 4 bases and J by 5 bases, with 11 bases of the junction left unmatched. The CDR3 is 16 amino acids. CDR3 nucleotide sequence: TGCGCCAGCAGCCCGGGGCAGGGGGCAGGGGTAGATACGCAGTATTTT. Protein: CASSPGQGAGVDTQYF.

The V and J genes are TRBV27 and TRBJ1-1; TRBD1 aligns across 7 bases. There are 14 residues in the CDR3. The V gene end was trimmed by 8 bases and the J gene end by 3 bases; junction bases not matched to a gene: 9. Looked up from germline, CDR1 is MNHEY and CDR2 is SMNVEV (reference sequence). The CDR3 bases are TGTGCCAGCCTTAGGGGGCGATTTGACACTGAAGCTTTCTTT. It codes for CASLRGRFDTEAFF.